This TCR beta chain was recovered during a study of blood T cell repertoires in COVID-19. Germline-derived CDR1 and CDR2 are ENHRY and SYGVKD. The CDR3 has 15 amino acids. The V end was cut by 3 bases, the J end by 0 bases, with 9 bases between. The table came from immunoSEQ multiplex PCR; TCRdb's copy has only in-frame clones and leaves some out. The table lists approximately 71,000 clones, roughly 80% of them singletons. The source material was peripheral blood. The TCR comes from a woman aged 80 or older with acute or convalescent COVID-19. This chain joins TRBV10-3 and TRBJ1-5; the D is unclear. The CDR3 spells CAISESPDSNQPQHF. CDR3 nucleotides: TGTGCCATCAGTGAATCCCCAGATAGCAATCAGCCCCAGCATTTT.